The 20 T cell receptor beta chains listed next were all sequenced from one sample in a study of blood T cell repertoires in COVID-19. Sequencing was performed with immunoSEQ multiplex PCR; in TCRdb, only in-frame clones are kept and a portion is missing. Among approximately 220,000 clones listed, about 80% were seen once. Sequencing was carried out using PBMCs or T cells enriched from blood (not recorded which). The receptors here all came from a woman aged 50 to 60 who had been exposed to COVID-19.

The chain uses TRBV6-1 and TRBJ1-6, with D tentatively TRBD1 (5 bases). The CDR3 spans 18 residues. With 4 bases removed from V and 5 bases from J, the gap between germline ends came to 21 bases. From germline, CDR1 is MNHNS and CDR2 SASEGT. CDR3 sequence (DNA): TGTGCCAGCAGTGCCGGACACCCATTTGGAGGGAATAATTCACCCCTCCACTTT. Translating gives CASSAGHPFGGNNSPLHF.

This rearrangement joins TRBV18 to TRBJ1-3; D may be TRBD1 (5 bases). CDR1 is KGHSH, CDR2 LQKENI, per germline. The ends were cut back, 3 bases at V and 0 bases at J, with 15 bases in the middle. CDR3 length: 17 residues. CDR3 in amino acids: CASSPGRGKLSGNTIYF. CDR3 DNA sequence: TGTGCCAGCTCACCGGGGAGGGGTAAACTCTCTGGAAACACCATATATTTT.

The chain employs TRBV7-2 and TRBJ2-5, with D tentatively TRBD2 (5 bases). V was shortened by 5 bases and J by 6 bases, with 16 bases between the two germline ends. Germline CDR1 SGHTA, CDR2 FQGNSA. The length of the CDR3 is 14 residues. CDR3 bases: TGTGCCAGCAGCCGGCCCTGGCGGAGGAAGACCCAGTACTTC. Its protein is CASSRPWRRKTQYF.

The chain carries TRBV5-1 and TRBJ2-3, with 9 bases identical to TRBD1. Germline V gene data show CDR1 as SGHRS and CDR2 as YFSETQ. V gave up 4 bases and J gave up 5 bases; unmatched junction bases: 5. The CDR3 sequence is 14 residues long. CDR3 sequence reads: CASSRRTGEDTQYF. The CDR3 DNA follows: TGCGCCAGCAGCCGGAGGACAGGGGAAGATACGCAGTATTTT.

The chain employs TRBV18 and TRBJ1-5; the D is unclear. The germline V gene has CDR1 KGHSH and CDR2 LQKENI. Trimming removed 2 bases from V and 9 bases from J, with 11 bases in between. This CDR3 comprises 13 residues. DNA of the CDR3: TGTGCCAGCTCACCAGAGAGAGATCGGCCCCAGCATTTT. Amino acid sequence: CASSPERDRPQHF.

CDR3 region: CASSIDPDTEAFF. Written as DNA, the CDR3 is TGTGCCAGTAGTATAGATCCTGACACTGAAGCTTTCTTT. J is TRBJ1-1 and V is TRBV19; D not resolved. Trimming stripped 0 bases from V and 3 bases from J, with 5 bases between. The CDR3 length is 13 residues. Germline values: CDR1 LNHDA, CDR2 SQIVND (reference sequence).

This clone occurred once. J is TRBJ1-1 and V is TRBV10-3, with 7 nucleotides matching TRBD1. The CDR3 contains 13 residues. Germline V gives CDR1 ENHRY, CDR2 SYGVKD. The V gene end was trimmed by 2 bases and the J gene end by 8 bases; junction bases not matched to a gene: 5. In nucleotides, the CDR3 is TGTGCCATCAGTGAGCAACAGGGGTCCGAAGCTTTCTTT. Translation: CAISEQQGSEAFF.

The CDR3 is CSAGEVGPSYNEQFF. CDR3 sequence (DNA): TGCAGCGCGGGGGAAGTGGGCCCATCCTACAATGAGCAGTTCTTC. The chain joins TRBV29-1 to TRBJ2-1; TRBD2 might be the D (6 bases). Germline V gene sequence: CDR1 SQVTM, CDR2 ANQGSEA. The CDR3 sequence is 15 residues long. V was cut by 7 bases and J by 1 base, with 17 bases left in between.

A remark on this clone: The same CDR3 also results from other DNA sequences found in this sample. This chain uses TRBV5-6 with TRBJ2-3, with TRBD2 as a possible D gene (6 bases). CDR3 length: 13 amino acids. CDR1 and CDR2 from the germline V gene are SGHDT and YYEEEE. Trimming stripped 4 bases from V and 6 bases from J, with 12 bases between. CDR3 region: CASSPPGGDTQYF. As DNA, the CDR3 is TGTGCCAGCAGCCCCCCCGGAGGGGATACGCAGTATTTT.

The gene calls are TRBV5-1 and TRBJ2-2, with 9 bases matching TRBD2. The CDR3 covers 15 residues. V shed 6 bases, J shed 7 bases, and the junction held 10 bases outside the gene matches. Germline assignment: CDR1 SGHRS and CDR2 YFSETQ. The CDR3 loop is CASTRLAERFGELFF. Written as DNA, the CDR3 is TGCGCCAGCACCAGACTAGCGGAGAGATTCGGGGAGCTGTTTTTT.

This sequence joins TRBV2 and TRBJ1-1, with 8 nucleotides matching TRBD1. Germline CDR1 is SNHLY and CDR2 is FYNNEI. The CDR3 runs to 16 residues. V was clipped by 7 bases and J by 5 bases; unmatched bases: 15. The CDR3 region is CASTLPAGGYMTEAFF. DNA of the CDR3: TGTGCCAGCACCCTTCCGGCAGGGGGCTACATGACTGAAGCTTTCTTT. The full variable domain, in which reference TRBV2 and TRBJ1-1 provide the parts outside the CDR3, is EPEVTQTPSHQVTQMGQEVILRCVPISNHLYFYWYRQILGQKVEFLVSFYNNEISEKSEIFDDQFSVERPDGSNFTLKIRSTKLEDSAMYFCASTLPAGGYMTEAFFGQGTRLTVV.

The chain carries TRBV12-3 or TRBV12-4 and TRBJ1-2; the D gene is possibly TRBD1 (5 bases). Trimming pared 2 bases from V and 6 bases from J, leaving 10 bases between. CDR3 length: 13 amino acids. CDR3 residues: CASSLWGLNGYTF. CDR3 bases: TGTGCCAGCAGTTTATGGGGCTTGAATGGCTACACCTTC.

The V and J genes are TRBV27 and TRBJ2-1; 7 bases agree with TRBD2. Germline V lookup: CDR1 MNHEY, CDR2 SMNVEV (reference sequence). The CDR3 consists of 12 residues. V was clipped by 6 bases and J by 10 bases; unmatched bases: 6. This CDR3 is CASRGVGGEQFF. In DNA, the CDR3 is TGTGCCAGCAGGGGAGTGGGGGGGGAGCAGTTCTTC.

This clone was detected once. The chain carries TRBV6-2 or TRBV6-3 and TRBJ1-1, with TRBD1 identical over 12 bases. The germline gives CDR1 MNHEY, CDR2 SVGEGT. CDR3 size: 15 residues. V trimming: 2 bases; J trimming: 4 bases; junction bases outside the gene matches: 2. The CDR3 bases are TGTGCCAGCAGTTACCGGGACAGGGGGCTCACTGAAGCTTTCTTT. This sequence encodes CASSYRDRGLTEAFF.

This chain uses TRBV7-9 with TRBJ2-2; maybe TRBD2 (7 bases). CDR3 size: 17 residues. Germline V gives CDR1 SEHNR, CDR2 FQNEAQ (reference sequence). V shed 2 bases and J shed 1 base, with 14 bases lying between them. In DNA, the CDR3 is TGTGCCAGCAGCTTATCTGGCGGGGGCTTGAACACCGGGGAGCTGTTTTTT. This gives the protein CASSLSGGGLNTGELFF.

This clone appeared once. The J gene is TRBJ2-1, the V gene TRBV5-1, with D possibly matching TRBD1 (7 bases). The germline V and J ends were trimmed by 1 base and 9 bases, with 14 bases remaining between them. Germline V lookup: CDR1 SGHRS, CDR2 YFSETQ. This CDR3 is 14 amino acids long. In DNA, the CDR3 is TGCGCCAGCAGCTTGTACGGGACAGCGGGTGAGCAGTTCTTC. This encodes CASSLYGTAGEQFF.

The DNA of the CDR3 is TGTGCCAGCAGTGAAGCGCCGAGAGGACAGGGCTACGAGCAGTACTTC. The encoded protein is CASSEAPRGQGYEQYF. This chain connects TRBV6-1 to TRBJ2-7; 8 bases fit TRBD1. CDR1 is MNHNS and CDR2 is SASEGT in the germline V gene. With V trimmed by 0 bases and J by 3 bases, 7 bases remained unmatched. This CDR3 comprises 16 residues.

This sequence joins TRBV5-1 and TRBJ2-1; 14 bases fit TRBD2. Germline V gene data show CDR1 as SGHRS and CDR2 as YFSETQ. Trimming cost V 3 bases and J 8 bases; bases outside gene matches: 4. This CDR3 has 15 amino acids. In nucleotides, the CDR3 is TGCGCCAGCAGCTCCGGGACTAGCGGGGGCGATGAGCAGTTCTTC. It specifies CASSSGTSGGDEQFF. Using reference TRBV5-1 and TRBJ2-1 for the parts outside the CDR3, the full variable domain is KAGVTQTPRYLIKTRGQQVTLSCSPISGHRSVSWYQQTPGQGLQFLFEYFSETQRNKGNFPGRFSGRQFSNSRSEMNVSTLELGDSALYLCASSSGTSGGDEQFFGPGTRLTVL.

The V gene is TRBV14, the J gene TRBJ1-1; D remains ambiguous. Germline V lookup: CDR1 SGHDN, CDR2 FVKESK. CDR3 length: 12 residues. V was shortened by 1 base and J by 10 bases, with 10 bases between the two germline ends. CDR3 in DNA: TGTGCCAGCAGCCAAGGAACGGTGAGAGCTTTCTTT. It yields the protein CASSQGTVRAFF.

The chain employs TRBV28 and TRBJ2-5; TRBD2 matches 8 bases. Trimming at V came to 6 bases and at J to 5 bases, leaving 14 bases not matched to a gene. In germline, CDR1 is MDHEN, CDR2 SYDVKM. The CDR3 consists of 16 residues. DNA for the CDR3: TGTGCCAGCAGCCCAACCATGCAGGGCGGGGGGGAGACCCAGTACTTC. As protein: CASSPTMQGGGETQYF.